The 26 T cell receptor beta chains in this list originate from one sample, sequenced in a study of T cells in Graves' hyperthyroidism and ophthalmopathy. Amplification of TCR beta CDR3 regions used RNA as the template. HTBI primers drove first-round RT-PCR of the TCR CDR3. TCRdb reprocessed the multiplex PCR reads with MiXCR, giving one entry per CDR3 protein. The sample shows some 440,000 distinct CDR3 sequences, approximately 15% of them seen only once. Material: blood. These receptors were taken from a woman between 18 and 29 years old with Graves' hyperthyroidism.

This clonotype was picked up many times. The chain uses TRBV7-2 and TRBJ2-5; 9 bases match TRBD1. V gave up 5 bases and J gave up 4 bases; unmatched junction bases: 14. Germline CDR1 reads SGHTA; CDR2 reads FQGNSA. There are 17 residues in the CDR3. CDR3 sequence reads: CASSPIIRDRVLETQYF. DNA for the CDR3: TGTGCCAGCAGCCCAATAATCCGGGACAGGGTTCTAGAGACCCAGTACTTC.

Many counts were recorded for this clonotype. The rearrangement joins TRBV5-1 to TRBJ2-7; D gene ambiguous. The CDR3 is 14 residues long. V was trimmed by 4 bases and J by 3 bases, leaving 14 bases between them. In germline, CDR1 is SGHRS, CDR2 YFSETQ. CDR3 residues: CASSPKEKIYEQYF. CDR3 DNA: TGCGCCAGCAGCCCTAAGGAGAAGATCTACGAGCAGTACTTC.

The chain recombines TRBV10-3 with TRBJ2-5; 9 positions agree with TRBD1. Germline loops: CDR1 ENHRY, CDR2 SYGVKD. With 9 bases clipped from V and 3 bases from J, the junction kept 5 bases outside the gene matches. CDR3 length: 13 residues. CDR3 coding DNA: TGTGCCATGGGCGGACAGGGGAAAGAGACCCAGTACTTC. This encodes CAMGGQGKETQYF.

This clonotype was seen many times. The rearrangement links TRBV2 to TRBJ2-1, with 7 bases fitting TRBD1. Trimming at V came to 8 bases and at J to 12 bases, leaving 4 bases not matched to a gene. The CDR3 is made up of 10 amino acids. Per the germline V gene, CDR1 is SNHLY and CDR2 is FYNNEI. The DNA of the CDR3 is TGTGCCAGCTCCTGGGACAGGCAGTTCTTC. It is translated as CASSWDRQFF. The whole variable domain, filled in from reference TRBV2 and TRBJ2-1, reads EPEVTQTPSHQVTQMGQEVILRCVPISNHLYFYWYRQILGQKVEFLVSFYNNEISEKSEIFDDQFSVERPDGSNFTLKIRSTKLEDSAMYFCASSWDRQFFGPGTRLTVL.

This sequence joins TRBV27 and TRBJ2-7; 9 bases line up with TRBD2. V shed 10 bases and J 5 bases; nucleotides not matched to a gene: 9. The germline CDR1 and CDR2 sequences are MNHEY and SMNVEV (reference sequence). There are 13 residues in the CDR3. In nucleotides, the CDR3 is TGTGCCACCCGGACTAGCGTGGGAAACGAGCAGTACTTC. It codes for CATRTSVGNEQYF.

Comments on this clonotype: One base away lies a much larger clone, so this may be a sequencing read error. CDR3 nucleotide sequence: TGTGCCAGCAGTTTATCAGGGAAGATATACAATGAGCCGTTCTTC. It translates to CASSLSGKIYNEPFF. The chain uses TRBV28 and TRBJ2-1; D might be TRBD1 (5 bases). CDR3 length: 15 residues. CDR1 is MDHEN and CDR2 is SYDVKM in the germline V gene.

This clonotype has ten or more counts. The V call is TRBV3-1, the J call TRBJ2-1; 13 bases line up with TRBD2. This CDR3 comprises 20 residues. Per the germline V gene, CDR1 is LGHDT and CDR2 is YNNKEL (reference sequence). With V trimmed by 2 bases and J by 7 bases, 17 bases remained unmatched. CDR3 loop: CASSQLIVRTSGGAFNEQFF. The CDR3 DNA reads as TGTGCCAGCAGCCAATTAATTGTTAGAACTAGCGGGGGGGCATTTAATGAGCAGTTCTTC.

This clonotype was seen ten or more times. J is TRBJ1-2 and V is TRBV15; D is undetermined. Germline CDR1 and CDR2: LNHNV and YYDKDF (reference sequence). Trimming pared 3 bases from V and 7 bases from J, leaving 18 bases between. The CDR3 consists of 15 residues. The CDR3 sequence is CATSRQKDGLGGYTF. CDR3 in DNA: TGTGCCACCAGCAGGCAAAAGGACGGTCTGGGTGGCTACACCTTC.

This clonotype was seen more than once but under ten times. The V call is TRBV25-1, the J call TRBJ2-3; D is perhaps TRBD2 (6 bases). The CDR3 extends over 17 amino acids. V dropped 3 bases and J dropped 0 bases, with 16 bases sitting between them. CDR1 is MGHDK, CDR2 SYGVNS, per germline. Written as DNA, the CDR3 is TGTGCCAGCAGTGAGGTACACGGGAGAACCAGCACAGATACGCAGTATTTT. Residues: CASSEVHGRTSTDTQYF.

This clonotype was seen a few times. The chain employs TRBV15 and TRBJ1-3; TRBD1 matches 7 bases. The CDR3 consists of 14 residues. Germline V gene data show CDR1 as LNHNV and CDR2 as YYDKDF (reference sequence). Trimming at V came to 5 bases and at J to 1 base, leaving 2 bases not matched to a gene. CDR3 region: CATSLQGSGNTIYF. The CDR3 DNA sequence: TGTGCCACCAGCCTACAGGGGTCTGGAAACACCATATATTTT. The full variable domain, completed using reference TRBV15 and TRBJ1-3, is DAMVIQNPRYQVTQFGKPVTLSCSQTLNHNVMYWYQQKSSQAPKLLFHYYDKDFNNEADTPDNFQSRRPNTSFCFLDIRSPGLGDTAMYLCATSLQGSGNTIYFGEGSWLTVV.

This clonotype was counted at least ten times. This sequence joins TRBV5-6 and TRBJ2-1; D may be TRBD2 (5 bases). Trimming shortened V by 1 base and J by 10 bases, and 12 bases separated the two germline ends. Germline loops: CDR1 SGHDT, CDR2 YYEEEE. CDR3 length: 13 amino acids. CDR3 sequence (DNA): TGTGCCAGCAGCTTGCCTGGTAGACTAGAGCAGTTCTTC. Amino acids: CASSLPGRLEQFF.

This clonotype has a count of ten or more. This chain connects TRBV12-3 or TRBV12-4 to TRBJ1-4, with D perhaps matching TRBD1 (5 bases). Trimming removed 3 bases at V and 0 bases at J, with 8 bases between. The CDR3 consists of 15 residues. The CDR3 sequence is CASSFGGSTNEKLFF. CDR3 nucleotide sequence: TGTGCCAGCAGTTTCGGGGGGTCAACTAATGAAAAACTGTTTTTT.

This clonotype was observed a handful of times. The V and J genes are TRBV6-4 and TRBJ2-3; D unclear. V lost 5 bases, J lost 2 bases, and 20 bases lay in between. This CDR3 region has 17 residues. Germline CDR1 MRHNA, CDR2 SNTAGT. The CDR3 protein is CASSTNTDGGFTDTQYF. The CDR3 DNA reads TGTGCCAGCAGTACAAATACGGATGGCGGATTCACAGATACGCAGTATTTT.

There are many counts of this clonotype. CDR3 in DNA: TGTGCCAGCAGCTCCGTAAGCGGGAGGTTTTGGTACAATGAGCAGTTCTTC. Translated: CASSSVSGRFWYNEQFF. This chain links TRBV11-2 with TRBJ2-1; the match to TRBD2 covers 9 bases. This CDR3 is 17 amino acids long. J was trimmed by 4 bases and V by 4 bases; bases with no gene match: 11. CDR1 and CDR2 (germline): SGHAT, FQNNGV.

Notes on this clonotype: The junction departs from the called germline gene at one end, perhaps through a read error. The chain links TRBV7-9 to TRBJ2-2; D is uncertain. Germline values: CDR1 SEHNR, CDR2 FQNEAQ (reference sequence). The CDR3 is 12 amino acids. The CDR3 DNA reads TGTGCCAGCAGCGTACGTCCCGGGCAGCTGTTTTTT. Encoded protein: CASSVRPGQLFF.

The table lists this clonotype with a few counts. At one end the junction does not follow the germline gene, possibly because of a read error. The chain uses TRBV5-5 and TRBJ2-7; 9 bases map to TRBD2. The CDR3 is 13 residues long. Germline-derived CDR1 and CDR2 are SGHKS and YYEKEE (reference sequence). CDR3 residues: CASSFSSGNSPHF. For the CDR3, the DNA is TGTGCCAGCAGCTTTTCTAGCGGGAATTCCCCGCACTTC.

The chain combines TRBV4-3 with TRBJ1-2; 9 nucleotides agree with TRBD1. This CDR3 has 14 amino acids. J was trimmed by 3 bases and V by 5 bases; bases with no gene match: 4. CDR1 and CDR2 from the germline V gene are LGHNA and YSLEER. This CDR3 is CASSYRGRDYGYTF. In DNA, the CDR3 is TGCGCCAGCAGCTACAGGGGGCGCGACTATGGCTACACCTTC.

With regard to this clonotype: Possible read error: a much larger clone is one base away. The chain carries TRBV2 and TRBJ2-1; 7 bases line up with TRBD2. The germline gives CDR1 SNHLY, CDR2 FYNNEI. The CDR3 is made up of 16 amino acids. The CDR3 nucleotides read TGTGCCAGCAGTTTAAGGGACTACAAGGCCTACAATGAGCAGCTCTTC. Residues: CASSLRDYKAYNEQLF. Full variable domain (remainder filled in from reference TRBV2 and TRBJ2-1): EPEVTQTPSHQVTQMGQEVILRCVPISNHLYFYWYRQILGQKVEFLVSFYNNEISEKSEIFDDQFSVERPDGSNFTLKIRSTKLEDSAMYFCASSLRDYKAYNEQLFGPGTRLTVL.

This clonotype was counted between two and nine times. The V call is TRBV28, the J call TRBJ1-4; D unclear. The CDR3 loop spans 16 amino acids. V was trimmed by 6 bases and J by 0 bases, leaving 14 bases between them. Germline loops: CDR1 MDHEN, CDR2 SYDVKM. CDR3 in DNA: TGTGCCAGCAGGGCGACTTTGGACCCAACTAATGAAAAACTGTTTTTT. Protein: CASRATLDPTNEKLFF. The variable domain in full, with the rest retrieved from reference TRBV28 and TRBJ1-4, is DVKVTQSSRYLVKRTGEKVFLECVQDMDHENMFWYRQDPGLGLRLIYFSYDVKMKEKGDIPEGYSVSREKKERFSLILESASTNQTSMYLCASRATLDPTNEKLFFGSGTQLSVL.

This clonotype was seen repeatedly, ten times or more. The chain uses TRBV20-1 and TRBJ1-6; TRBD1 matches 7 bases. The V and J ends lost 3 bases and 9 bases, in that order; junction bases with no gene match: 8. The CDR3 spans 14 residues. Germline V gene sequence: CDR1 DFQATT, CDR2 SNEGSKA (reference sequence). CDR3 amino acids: CSARGGTEGSPLHF. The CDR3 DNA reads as TGCAGTGCTAGGGGGGGGACAGAGGGTTCACCCCTCCACTTT.

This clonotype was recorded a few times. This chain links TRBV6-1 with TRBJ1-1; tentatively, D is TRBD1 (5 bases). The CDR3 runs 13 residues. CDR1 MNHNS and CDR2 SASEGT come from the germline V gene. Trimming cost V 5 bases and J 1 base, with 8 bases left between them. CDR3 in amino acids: CASSTGRNTEAFF. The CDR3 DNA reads TGTGCCAGCAGTACAGGCCGGAACACTGAAGCTTTCTTT.

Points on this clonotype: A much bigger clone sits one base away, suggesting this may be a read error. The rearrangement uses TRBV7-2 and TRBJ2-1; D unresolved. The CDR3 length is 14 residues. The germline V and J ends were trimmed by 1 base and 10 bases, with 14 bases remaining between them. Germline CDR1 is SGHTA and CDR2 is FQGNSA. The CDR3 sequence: CASSLGLVGYEQFF. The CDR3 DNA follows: TGTGCCAGCAGCTTAGGGCTAGTTGGATACGAGCAGTTCTTC.

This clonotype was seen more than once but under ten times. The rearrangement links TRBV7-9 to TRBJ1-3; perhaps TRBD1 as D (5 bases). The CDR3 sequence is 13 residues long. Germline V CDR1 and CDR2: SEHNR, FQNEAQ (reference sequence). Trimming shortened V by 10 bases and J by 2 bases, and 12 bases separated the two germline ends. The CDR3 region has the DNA TGTGCCACCCCGGGGGGTCCTGGAAACACCATATATTTT. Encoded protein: CATPGGPGNTIYF.

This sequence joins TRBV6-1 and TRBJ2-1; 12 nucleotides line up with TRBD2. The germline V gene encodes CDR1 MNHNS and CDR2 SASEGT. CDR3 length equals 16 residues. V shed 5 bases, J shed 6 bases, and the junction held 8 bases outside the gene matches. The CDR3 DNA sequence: TGTGCCAGCAGTTATCCCGGACTAGCGGGACTCAATGAGCAGTTCTTC. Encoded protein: CASSYPGLAGLNEQFF.

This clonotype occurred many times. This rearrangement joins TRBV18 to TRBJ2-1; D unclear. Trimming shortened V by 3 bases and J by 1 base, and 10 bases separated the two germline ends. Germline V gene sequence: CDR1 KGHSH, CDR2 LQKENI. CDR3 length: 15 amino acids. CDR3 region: CASSPGSGSYNEQFF. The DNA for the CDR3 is TGTGCCAGCTCACCGGGGTCCGGATCCTACAATGAGCAGTTCTTC.

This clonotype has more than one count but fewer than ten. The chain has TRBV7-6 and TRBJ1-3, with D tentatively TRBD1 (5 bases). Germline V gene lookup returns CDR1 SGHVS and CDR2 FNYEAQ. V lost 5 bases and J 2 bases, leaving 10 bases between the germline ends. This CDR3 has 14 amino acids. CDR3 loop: CASSVRGAGNTIYF. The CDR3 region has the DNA TGTGCCAGCAGCGTCCGGGGGGCTGGAAACACCATATATTTT. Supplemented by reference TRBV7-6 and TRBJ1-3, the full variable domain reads GAGVSQSPRYKVTKRGQDVALRCDPISGHVSLYWYRQALGQGPEFLTYFNYEAQQDKSGLPNDRFSAERPEGSISTLTIQRTEQRDSAMYRCASSVRGAGNTIYFGEGSWLTVV.